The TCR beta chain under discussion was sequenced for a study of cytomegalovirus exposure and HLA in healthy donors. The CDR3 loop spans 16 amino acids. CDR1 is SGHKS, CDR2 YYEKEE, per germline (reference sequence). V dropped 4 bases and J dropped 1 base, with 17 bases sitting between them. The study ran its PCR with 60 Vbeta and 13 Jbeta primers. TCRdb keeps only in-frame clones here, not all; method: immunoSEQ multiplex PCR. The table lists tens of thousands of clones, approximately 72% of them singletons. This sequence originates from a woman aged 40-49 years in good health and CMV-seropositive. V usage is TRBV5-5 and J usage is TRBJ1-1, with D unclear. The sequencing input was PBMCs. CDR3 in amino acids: CASSPTDFIANTEAFF. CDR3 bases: TGTGCCAGCAGCCCTACGGACTTCATAGCGAACACTGAAGCTTTCTTT.